This TCR beta chain was identified during a study of T cells in narcolepsy. Study in general: Patients with NT1 or NT2 and healthy control donors were enrolled.

Measured with immunoSEQ multiplex PCR; TCRdb has only the in-frame clones, and not every one. This sample has 27,000 or so clones, with about four fifths found just once. The CDR3 runs to 14 residues. The germline CDR1 and CDR2 sequences are SGHDT and YYEEEE. V was pared by 0 bases and J by 8 bases, with 4 bases of the junction left unmatched. The specimen was CD45RA- memory CD4+ T cells from PBMCs. This receptor was taken from a human donor with narcolepsy. The chain uses TRBV5-6 and TRBJ2-2, with TRBD2 matching 7 bases. In DNA, the CDR3 is TGTGCCAGCAGCTTGGACCTAGCGGCAGGGGAGCTGTTTTTT. It specifies CASSLDLAAGELFF.